The rows below give T cell receptor beta chains drawn from one sample of a study of shared clonotypes between healthy human individuals. Using immunoSEQ multiplex PCR, the repertoire was profiled, and TCRdb retains in-frame clones only, with some absent. The repertoire includes millions of clones, around nine tenths of them detected once, and around 0.14% sits in the top ten. The sample was naive CD4+ T cells sorted from blood. The source of these receptors is a man in his late teens or twenties in good health. Each CDR3 is given with its conserved first and last residue. A D gene is named only where the DNA matches it firmly. Clone size is stated in some rows and not others, as once, few, many or a class when expanded.

CDR3 DNA: TGCGCCAGCAGCTTGGGGGCAGAGGGTAGCAATCAGCCCCAGCATTTT; CDR3 protein: CASSLGAEGSNQPQHF; J gene: TRBJ1-5; clone size: -; V gene: TRBV5-1; D gene: -
CDR3 DNA: TGTGCCAGCAGTAGGGAGGTGAGCGGCTCCTACGAGCAGTACTTC; CDR3 protein: CASSREVSGSYEQYF; J gene: TRBJ2-7; clone size: -; V gene: TRBV6-5; D gene: -
CDR3 DNA: TGTGCCAGCAGCTTAGCCCGGGATACGGATGGCTACACCTTC; CDR3 protein: CASSLARDTDGYTF; J gene: TRBJ1-2; clone size: once; V gene: TRBV7-9; D gene: -
CDR3 DNA: TGTGCCAGCAGCTTAGGCTCCCGGACAGACGAGCAGTACTTC; CDR3 protein: CASSLGSRTDEQYF; J gene: TRBJ2-7; clone size: -; V gene: TRBV7-8; D gene: -
CDR3 DNA: TGCGCCAGCAGCCCCTTAGTAGTTCAAAAGAACAATGAGCAGTTCTTC; CDR3 protein: CASSPLVVQKNNEQFF; J gene: TRBJ2-1; clone size: once; V gene: TRBV5-1; D gene: -
CDR3 DNA: TGTGCCAGCAGTGAATTCAGGGGCAGGTCGAGCTCCTACAATGAGCAGTTCTTC; CDR3 protein: CASSEFRGRSSSYNEQFF; J gene: TRBJ2-1; clone size: -; V gene: TRBV6-1; D gene: -
CDR3 DNA: TGTGCCAGCACCCCACTAGCGGGGGGCCCCGCGGGCTTC; CDR3 protein: CASTPLAGGPAGF; J gene: TRBJ2-4; clone size: -; V gene: TRBV28; D gene: TRBD2
CDR3 DNA: TGTGCCAGCAGCTTGCAACCCTTAGCTAACTATGGCTACACCTTC; CDR3 protein: CASSLQPLANYGYTF; J gene: TRBJ1-2; clone size: once; V gene: TRBV11-2; D gene: -
CDR3 DNA: TGCAGCGTTGATGCAGGGAGGCTGGGAGATACGCAGTATTTT; CDR3 protein: CSVDAGRLGDTQYF; J gene: TRBJ2-3; clone size: once; V gene: TRBV29-1; D gene: -
CDR3 DNA: TGTGCCAGCAGCAAAGCTGAGGGGTCGGCTAATGAAAAACTGTTTTTT; CDR3 protein: CASSKAEGSANEKLFF; J gene: TRBJ1-4; clone size: -; V gene: TRBV21-1; D gene: -
CDR3 DNA: TGTGCCAGCGGGCCCAGGGGGACCCTTCGGCAGTACTTC; CDR3 protein: CASGPRGTLRQYF; J gene: TRBJ2-7; clone size: -; V gene: TRBV7-9; D gene: TRBD1
CDR3 DNA: TGTGCCAGCAGTTTTTCTCTTCAGGGCTTCACCGGGGAGCTGTTTTTT; CDR3 protein: CASSFSLQGFTGELFF; J gene: TRBJ2-2; clone size: -; V gene: TRBV27; D gene: -
CDR3 DNA: TGTGCCAGCAGTTATACAGACACTGAAGCTTTCTTT; CDR3 protein: CASSYTDTEAFF; J gene: TRBJ1-1; clone size: once; V gene: TRBV6-1; D gene: -
CDR3 DNA: TGCGCCAGCAGCTTGGGGGGTACTAACTATGGCTACACCTTC; CDR3 protein: CASSLGGTNYGYTF; J gene: TRBJ1-2; clone size: once; V gene: TRBV5-1; D gene: -
CDR3 DNA: TGTGCCAGCAGCCGTTGGACTAGCGGGAACTACGAGCAGTACTTC; CDR3 protein: CASSRWTSGNYEQYF; J gene: TRBJ2-7; clone size: -; V gene: TRBV7-2; D gene: TRBD2
CDR3 DNA: TGTGCCAGCAGTCCACCCGTGAGCACCGGGGAGCTGTTTTTT; CDR3 protein: CASSPPVSTGELFF; J gene: TRBJ2-2; clone size: -; V gene: TRBV6-1; D gene: -
CDR3 DNA: TGTGCCAGTAGGGGGACATGGGGAGCAGTGGGTCAGCCCCAGCATTTT; CDR3 protein: CASRGTWGAVGQPQHF; J gene: TRBJ1-5; clone size: -; V gene: TRBV19; D gene: -
CDR3 DNA: TGCGCCAGCAGCCCGGGACTAGCGGGCCCGCAGTATTTT; CDR3 protein: CASSPGLAGPQYF; J gene: TRBJ2-3; clone size: -; V gene: TRBV10-1; D gene: TRBD2
CDR3 DNA: TGTGCCATCAGTGAAGACGGGGGGCAGTTCTTC; CDR3 protein: CAISEDGGQFF; J gene: TRBJ2-1; clone size: -; V gene: TRBV10-3; D gene: -
CDR3 DNA: TGTGCCAGCTCACCTGGACAAATCGGGGAGCTGTTTTTT; CDR3 protein: CASSPGQIGELFF; J gene: TRBJ2-2; clone size: -; V gene: TRBV18; D gene: -
CDR3 DNA: TGTGCCAGCAGTTACTCGGCAGTCTCACCCGAGACCCAGTACTTC; CDR3 protein: CASSYSAVSPETQYF; J gene: TRBJ2-5; clone size: -; V gene: TRBV6-5; D gene: -
CDR3 DNA: TGTGCCAGCAGCTTGGCAGGAGAGCAGTACTTC; CDR3 protein: CASSLAGEQYF; J gene: TRBJ2-7; clone size: -; V gene: TRBV5-6; D gene: -
CDR3 DNA: TGCGCCAGCAGCCCGCGGACAGGGCAAAACACTGAAGCTTTCTTT; CDR3 protein: CASSPRTGQNTEAFF; J gene: TRBJ1-1; clone size: -; V gene: TRBV5-1; D gene: TRBD1
CDR3 DNA: TGCGCCAGCAGCCCGCGGACAGGGGTGGACGAGCAGTACTTC; CDR3 protein: CASSPRTGVDEQYF; J gene: TRBJ2-7; clone size: -; V gene: TRBV5-1; D gene: TRBD1
CDR3 DNA: TGTGCTAGCAGCTTAGACAGGGTGGGCGAGCAGTTCTTC; CDR3 protein: CASSLDRVGEQFF; J gene: TRBJ2-1; clone size: -; V gene: TRBV7-7; D gene: TRBD1
CDR3 DNA: TGTGCCAGCAGCCGTTTTGAGCAGTCCTACGAGCAGTACTTC; CDR3 protein: CASSRFEQSYEQYF; J gene: TRBJ2-7; clone size: -; V gene: TRBV7-9; D gene: -
CDR3 DNA: TGCGCCAGCAAACGGGACAACACGAACACCGGGGAGCTGTTTTTT; CDR3 protein: CASKRDNTNTGELFF; J gene: TRBJ2-2; clone size: -; V gene: TRBV5-1; D gene: -
CDR3 DNA: TGTGCCAGCAGCTTAGAGGGCTCTGGGGCCAACGTCCTGACTTTC; CDR3 protein: CASSLEGSGANVLTF; J gene: TRBJ2-6; clone size: -; V gene: TRBV9; D gene: -
CDR3 DNA: TGTGCCATCAGTGGGGAATTGGGGAGCTCTGGGGCCAACGTCCTGACTTTC; CDR3 protein: CAISGELGSSGANVLTF; J gene: TRBJ2-6; clone size: -; V gene: TRBV10-3; D gene: -
CDR3 DNA: TGTGCCAGCAGTTACCCGGGACAGGGGGCACATGGCTACACCTTC; CDR3 protein: CASSYPGQGAHGYTF; J gene: TRBJ1-2; clone size: -; V gene: TRBV6-5; D gene: TRBD1
CDR3 DNA: TGCGCCAGCAGTGATCGGGCCTATGGCTACACCTTC; CDR3 protein: CASSDRAYGYTF; J gene: TRBJ1-2; clone size: -; V gene: TRBV10-2; D gene: -
CDR3 DNA: TGTGCCAGCAGAGACGGACAGGGGGATAGCACAGATACGCAGTATTTT; CDR3 protein: CASRDGQGDSTDTQYF; J gene: TRBJ2-3; clone size: -; V gene: TRBV6-6; D gene: TRBD1
CDR3 DNA: TGCGCCAGCACAAGACAGGACACTGAAGCTTTCTTT; CDR3 protein: CASTRQDTEAFF; J gene: TRBJ1-1; clone size: -; V gene: TRBV10-2; D gene: -
CDR3 DNA: TGTGCCAGCAGCGACCACAGGGGCACGGTGGCAGATACGCAGTATTTT; CDR3 protein: CASSDHRGTVADTQYF; J gene: TRBJ2-3; clone size: -; V gene: TRBV21-1; D gene: -
CDR3 DNA: TGCGCCTCACGCGAGGGTGACAGTTATGGCTACACCTTC; CDR3 protein: CASREGDSYGYTF; J gene: TRBJ1-2; clone size: -; V gene: TRBV5-1; D gene: -
CDR3 DNA: TGTGCCAGCAGCCCGGACAACTACAATGAGCAGTTCTTC; CDR3 protein: CASSPDNYNEQFF; J gene: TRBJ2-1; clone size: -; V gene: TRBV11-2; D gene: -
CDR3 DNA: TGTGCCAGCAAGGGGGATTCACCCCTCCACTTT; CDR3 protein: CASKGDSPLHF; J gene: TRBJ1-6; clone size: -; V gene: TRBV2; D gene: -
CDR3 DNA: TGCGCCAGCAGCCCGACAGGGGGCGCTGGAACAGATACGCAGTATTTT; CDR3 protein: CASSPTGGAGTDTQYF; J gene: TRBJ2-3; clone size: -; V gene: TRBV5-1; D gene: TRBD1
CDR3 DNA: TGCGCCAGCAAAGGGGGGGCCGAGCAGTACTTC; CDR3 protein: CASKGGAEQYF; J gene: TRBJ2-7; clone size: once; V gene: TRBV5-1; D gene: -
CDR3 DNA: TGTGCCACCAGCAGAGATATGAGGGGTTCTGGAAACACCATATATTTT; CDR3 protein: CATSRDMRGSGNTIYF; J gene: TRBJ1-3; clone size: -; V gene: TRBV15; D gene: -
CDR3 DNA: TGTGCCAGCAGTTACTCGGGGCGACATGGAGGAAACACCATATATTTT; CDR3 protein: CASSYSGRHGGNTIYF; J gene: TRBJ1-3; clone size: once; V gene: TRBV6-5; D gene: -
CDR3 DNA: TGTGCCAGCTCACCGGCGGGGACAGGGATTACTGAAGCTTTCTTT; CDR3 protein: CASSPAGTGITEAFF; J gene: TRBJ1-1; clone size: -; V gene: TRBV18; D gene: TRBD1
CDR3 DNA: TGTGCCAGCAGCGCACGCAGGGGGCAGGATCAGCCCCAGCATTTT; CDR3 protein: CASSARRGQDQPQHF; J gene: TRBJ1-5; clone size: -; V gene: TRBV7-2; D gene: TRBD1
CDR3 DNA: TGCAGCGTTGGGGGGACTATCACAGATACGCAGTATTTT; CDR3 protein: CSVGGTITDTQYF; J gene: TRBJ2-3; clone size: -; V gene: TRBV29-1; D gene: TRBD2
CDR3 DNA: TGCGCCAGCAGCCAAGTTGGTTGGACAGAGAACACTGAAGCTTTCTTT; CDR3 protein: CASSQVGWTENTEAFF; J gene: TRBJ1-1; clone size: -; V gene: TRBV4-1; D gene: -